The next 32 T cell receptor beta chains were all read from a single sample in a study of blood T cell repertoires in COVID-19. Measured with immunoSEQ multiplex PCR; TCRdb has only the in-frame clones, and not every one. The data contain about 52,000 clones, approximately 92% of them singletons. The sequenced material came from peripheral blood. The receptor source for this set is a man aged 45-65 years with active COVID-19.

On this clone itself: A much larger clonotype is one base distant, so this may be a read error. This chain uses TRBV12-3 or TRBV12-4 with TRBJ1-2; the D gene is possibly TRBD1 (5 bases). V lost 4 bases to trimming and J lost 2 bases, with 8 bases between them. The CDR3 consists of 13 residues. As DNA, the CDR3 is TGTGCCAGCAGTTCACGGGGGAACTATGGCTACACCTTC. Its protein is CASSSRGNYGYTF.

The rearrangement uses TRBV3-1 (or the pseudogene TRBV3-2) and TRBJ1-1; D gene ambiguous. V lost 2 bases, J lost 1 base, and 8 bases lay in between. Germline V gene lookup returns CDR1 LGHDT and CDR2 YNNKEL (reference sequence). The CDR3 is 14 amino acids. The CDR3 nucleotides read TGTGCCAGCAGCCAATATACCAGGAACACTGAAGCTTTCTTT. Translating gives CASSQYTRNTEAFF.

V gene TRBV6-6 combines with J gene TRBJ1-6; D is perhaps TRBD1 (6 bases). The germline gives CDR1 MNHNY, CDR2 SVGAGI (reference sequence). The CDR3 has 12 amino acids. Trimming left V 9 bases short and J 7 bases short, with 10 bases between. CDR3 in DNA: TGTGCCAGTGATACAGGGAATTCACCCCTCCACTTT. Translated: CASDTGNSPLHF.

This clone showed up just once. The CDR3 is CSASRDRARSSYEQYF. As DNA, the CDR3 is TGCAGTGCCAGTAGGGACAGGGCAAGGTCTTCCTACGAGCAGTACTTC. The chain recombines TRBV20-1 with TRBJ2-7; 9 bases align to TRBD1. Trimming cost V 6 bases and J 1 base; bases outside gene matches: 13. Germline V CDR1 and CDR2: DFQATT, SNEGSKA (reference sequence). The CDR3 spans 16 residues.

V gene TRBV6-6 combines with J gene TRBJ2-3, with D hard to call. The CDR3 runs 13 residues. Between the trimmed V and J ends, which lost 6 bases and 4 bases, there was a span of 11 bases. The germline gives CDR1 MNHNY, CDR2 SVGAGI (reference sequence). The CDR3 region is CASRILGADTQYF. Written as DNA, the CDR3 is TGTGCCAGCAGGATACTGGGCGCAGATACGCAGTATTTT.

The chain is built from TRBV18 and TRBJ1-3; 9 nucleotides agree with TRBD1. Germline-derived CDR1 and CDR2 are KGHSH and LQKENI. The CDR3 has 15 amino acids. The V and J ends lost 3 bases and 4 bases, in that order; junction bases with no gene match: 4. The CDR3 loop is CASSPPGQGGNTIYF. CDR3 sequence (DNA): TGTGCCAGCTCACCCCCGGGACAGGGAGGAAACACCATATATTTT.

The chain employs TRBV18 and TRBJ1-4; D call uncertain. This CDR3 has 12 amino acids. From germline, CDR1 is KGHSH and CDR2 LQKENI. Trimming took 4 bases from V and 8 from J, leaving 8 bases between them. The DNA for the CDR3 is TGTGCCAGCTCACGGGGAGAAGAAAAACTGTTTTTT. Translated: CASSRGEEKLFF.

The chain recombines TRBV28 with TRBJ1-2; D may be TRBD1 (6 bases). The V gene lost 7 bases and the J gene lost 2 bases, with 17 bases spanning the gap. This CDR3 is 15 amino acids long. Germline V CDR1 and CDR2: MDHEN, SYDVKM. This CDR3 is CASTSGGGMNYGYTF. Written as DNA, the CDR3 is TGTGCCAGCACCTCGGGAGGGGGAATGAACTATGGCTACACCTTC.

This sequence joins TRBV5-1 and TRBJ1-3; tentatively, D is TRBD1 (5 bases). This CDR3 has 15 amino acids. In germline, CDR1 is SGHRS, CDR2 YFSETQ. V was pared by 4 bases and J by 8 bases, with 19 bases between. The CDR3 reads CASSPQGGGTDTIYF. The CDR3 DNA follows: TGCGCCAGCAGCCCCCAGGGAGGCGGTACGGACACCATATATTTT.

In DNA, the CDR3 is TGTGCCAGCAGCTCACAGGGGGGGCCCTACGAGCAGTACTTC. Protein sequence: CASSSQGGPYEQYF. The chain employs TRBV5-5 and TRBJ2-7; TRBD1 might be the D (8 bases). Germline CDR1 reads SGHKS; CDR2 reads YYEKEE (reference sequence). This CDR3 is built from 14 residues. V gave up 3 bases and J gave up 2 bases, with 12 bases separating them.

The V call is TRBV2, the J call TRBJ2-5, with 11 nucleotides matching TRBD2. J lost 2 bases, V lost 5 bases, and 1 base had no gene match. CDR3 length: 14 amino acids. Germline CDR1 reads SNHLY; CDR2 reads FYNNEI. The CDR3 DNA reads TGTGCCAGCAGTTTAGCGGGGGGGCAAGAGACCCAGTACTTC. Its translation: CASSLAGGQETQYF.

J is TRBJ2-6 and V is TRBV11-2; 10 bases line up with TRBD1. This CDR3 is built from 17 residues. The germline gives CDR1 SGHAT, CDR2 FQNNGV. With 1 base clipped from V and 4 bases from J, the junction kept 4 bases outside the gene matches. CDR3 nucleotides: TGTGCCAGCAGCTTAGGACAGGGGGCTTACGGGGCCAACGTCCTGACTTTC. It is translated as CASSLGQGAYGANVLTF.

This clone turned up a few times. The J gene is TRBJ2-7, the V gene TRBV7-2; TRBD2 aligns across 10 bases. The CDR3 has 14 residues. Germline V lookup: CDR1 SGHTA, CDR2 FQGNSA. The V segment lost 4 bases and the J segment 3 bases; nucleotides outside the gene matches: 3. The CDR3 DNA is TGTGCCAGCAGCTCAACTAGCGGGAACTACGAGCAGTACTTC. This encodes CASSSTSGNYEQYF.

The chain links TRBV29-1 to TRBJ2-1; TRBD2 is a possible D gene (5 bases). The CDR3 spans 18 residues. Trimming cost V 0 bases and J 0 bases, with 18 bases left between them. Looked up from germline, CDR1 is SQVTM and CDR2 is ANQGSEA. Here the CDR3 reads CSVEDRPDFSSSYNEQFF. CDR3 nucleotide sequence: TGCAGCGTTGAAGATCGTCCGGACTTTTCGAGCTCCTACAATGAGCAGTTCTTC.

The gene calls are TRBV10-1 and TRBJ2-3; 11 bases agree with TRBD1. Germline loops: CDR1 WNHNN, CDR2 SYGVQD (reference sequence). V lost 6 bases to trimming and J lost 4 bases; unmatched junction nucleotides: 6. This CDR3 has 15 residues. The CDR3 DNA reads as TGCGCCAGCAGACCCGGACAGGGGGCATCAGATACGCAGTATTTT. Encoded protein: CASRPGQGASDTQYF.

The J gene is TRBJ2-3, the V gene TRBV28, with 9 bases lining up with TRBD1. Germline CDR1 is MDHEN and CDR2 is SYDVKM. The CDR3 runs to 16 residues. Trimming removed 3 bases from V and 1 base from J; junction bases left unmatched: 5. The CDR3, as DNA: TGTGCCAGCAGTTTTCACAGGGGGCTGGGCACAGATACGCAGTATTTT. Protein product: CASSFHRGLGTDTQYF.

The J gene is TRBJ1-3, the V gene TRBV30; D might be TRBD1 (5 bases). Germline CDR1 GTSNPN, CDR2 SVGIG (reference sequence). Trimming pared 1 base from V and 8 bases from J, leaving 12 bases between. The CDR3 length is 13 residues. The CDR3 here is CAWSGPGRDTIYF. CDR3 in DNA: TGTGCCTGGAGTGGGCCAGGGAGGGACACCATATATTTT.

This chain uses TRBV10-3 with TRBJ2-2, with TRBD2 matching 10 bases. Per germline, CDR1 ENHRY and CDR2 SYGVKD. This CDR3 contains 16 residues. V shed 5 bases, J shed 4 bases, and the junction held 7 bases outside the gene matches. The CDR3 here is CAISLSGGGGTGELFF. CDR3 nucleotide sequence: TGTGCCATCAGTTTGAGCGGGGGGGGTGGCACCGGGGAGCTGTTTTTT.

The chain carries TRBV11-2 and TRBJ2-4; 14 bases align to TRBD2. CDR3 length: 16 residues. V lost 5 bases, J lost 9 bases, and 9 bases stayed unmatched. Looked up from germline, CDR1 is SGHAT and CDR2 is FQNNGV. Here the CDR3 DNA reads TGTGCCAGCAGCGTACAAGGGACTAGCGGGAGTGGCATTCAGTACTTC. This codes for CASSVQGTSGSGIQYF. Full variable domain (rest looked up from reference TRBV11-2 and TRBJ2-4): EAGVAQSPRYKIIEKRQSVAFWCNPISGHATLYWYQQILGQGPKLLIQFQNNGVVDDSQLPKDRFSAERLKGVDSTLKIQPAKLEDSAVYLCASSVQGTSGSGIQYFGAGTRLSVL.

In nucleotides, the CDR3 is TGCAGTGCTAGTGAGTTAACGGGAGGAGCGAACAATGAGCAGTTCTTC. Residues: CSASELTGGANNEQFF. V usage is TRBV20-1 and J usage is TRBJ2-1; 7 nucleotides line up with TRBD2. This CDR3 contains 16 residues. Unmatched junction bases numbered 13, after V lost 3 bases and J lost 5 bases. The germline V gene has CDR1 DFQATT and CDR2 SNEGSKA (reference sequence).

This chain uses TRBV7-2 with TRBJ2-3; 12 bases match TRBD2. The CDR3 extends over 14 amino acids. J lost 5 bases, V lost 8 bases, and 5 bases had no gene match. Germline loops: CDR1 SGHTA, CDR2 FQGNSA. The CDR3 DNA reads as TGTGCCAGCGGCCTAGCGGGGGGGCGAGATACGCAGTATTTT. Protein: CASGLAGGRDTQYF.

V and J are TRBV5-1 and TRBJ1-2, with 8 bases matching TRBD1. This CDR3 has 13 residues. J gave up 0 bases and V 7 bases, and 2 bases lay outside the gene matches. Germline V gene data show CDR1 as SGHRS and CDR2 as YFSETQ. The CDR3 is CASQGASNYGYTF. CDR3 in DNA: TGCGCCAGCCAGGGGGCTTCTAACTATGGCTACACCTTC.

The chain links TRBV7-9 to TRBJ1-5; perhaps TRBD1 as D (5 bases). The V end was cut by 5 bases, the J end by 4 bases, with 12 bases between. This CDR3 has 14 residues. Germline CDR1 SEHNR, CDR2 FQNEAQ (reference sequence). The CDR3 nucleotides read TGTGCCAGCAGCCGTTCGGGGGGGAATCAGCCCCAGCATTTT. This sequence encodes CASSRSGGNQPQHF.

The chain employs TRBV7-6 and TRBJ2-2; 9 positions match TRBD2. The CDR3 sequence is 17 residues long. V trimming: 5 bases; J trimming: 4 bases; junction bases outside the gene matches: 11. Per the germline V gene, CDR1 is SGHVS and CDR2 is FNYEAQ. CDR3 sequence reads: CASSVEQAGGSTGELFF. CDR3 DNA sequence: TGTGCCAGCAGCGTCGAGCAAGCGGGGGGATCCACCGGGGAGCTGTTTTTT.

The rearrangement joins TRBV6-5 to TRBJ1-1, with D possibly being TRBD1 (6 bases). Germline V gene sequence: CDR1 MNHEY, CDR2 SVGAGI. Trimming pared 7 bases from V and 8 bases from J, leaving 20 bases between. The CDR3 length is 14 residues. The CDR3 reads CASIQPWGGAEAFF. The CDR3 nucleotides read TGTGCCAGCATCCAACCTTGGGGGGGGGCGGAAGCTTTCTTT.

This sequence joins TRBV19 and TRBJ2-3, with D perhaps matching TRBD1 (6 bases). In germline, CDR1 is LNHDA, CDR2 SQIVND (reference sequence). The CDR3 consists of 15 residues. Trimming took 6 bases from V and 4 from J, leaving 17 bases between them. The CDR3 reads CASSPPGAGADTQYF. Here the CDR3 DNA reads TGTGCCAGTAGCCCTCCCGGGGCAGGGGCAGATACGCAGTATTTT. The whole variable domain, filled in from reference TRBV19 and TRBJ2-3, reads DGGITQSPKYLFRKEGQNVTLSCEQNLNHDAMYWYRQDPGQGLRLIYYSQIVNDFQKGDIAEGYSVSREKKESFPLTVTSAQKNPTAFYLCASSPPGAGADTQYFGPGTRLTVL.

The rearrangement uses TRBV7-8 and TRBJ2-3; TRBD2 matches 9 bases. The V and J ends lost 4 bases and 5 bases, in that order; junction bases with no gene match: 7. Germline lookup yields CDR1 SGHVS and CDR2 FQNEAQ. The CDR3 sequence is 15 residues long. This CDR3 is CASSSGLAIVDTQYF. The DNA for the CDR3 is TGTGCCAGCAGCTCGGGACTAGCAATCGTAGATACGCAGTATTTT.

This clone was observed once. This chain joins TRBV19 and TRBJ1-2, with a possible D match to TRBD1 (6 bases). Germline values: CDR1 LNHDA, CDR2 SQIVND (reference sequence). The germline V and J ends were trimmed by 8 bases and 0 bases, with 13 bases remaining between them. This CDR3 region has 14 residues. The CDR3 coding sequence is TGTGCCAGTCGACGGGACACAGCTAACTATGGCTACACCTTC. It is translated as CASRRDTANYGYTF.

The J gene is TRBJ1-2, the V gene TRBV15; possibly TRBD1 for D (6 bases). Germline assignment: CDR1 LNHNV and CDR2 YYDKDF (reference sequence). V shed 1 base and J shed 6 bases, with 24 bases lying between them. The length of the CDR3 is 18 residues. CDR3 sequence reads: CATSRVAGAQGWLNGYTF. CDR3 coding DNA: TGTGCCACCAGCAGAGTGGCCGGGGCACAGGGCTGGCTTAATGGCTACACCTTC. The whole variable domain, filled in from reference TRBV15 and TRBJ1-2, reads DAMVIQNPRYQVTQFGKPVTLSCSQTLNHNVMYWYQQKSSQAPKLLFHYYDKDFNNEADTPDNFQSRRPNTSFCFLDIRSPGLGDTAMYLCATSRVAGAQGWLNGYTFGSGTRLTVV.

The chain recombines TRBV29-1 with TRBJ1-3, with 10 bases identical to TRBD1. V was clipped by 6 bases and J by 9 bases; unmatched bases: 5. The germline V gene encodes CDR1 SQVTM and CDR2 ANQGSEA. The CDR3 length is 12 residues. The CDR3 bases are TGCAGCGTCCGGACAGGGGGGCCCACCATATATTTT. The encoded protein is CSVRTGGPTIYF.

V is TRBV7-6 and J is TRBJ2-1, with TRBD2 as a possible D gene (5 bases). The CDR3 loop spans 13 amino acids. CDR1 and CDR2 (germline): SGHVS, FNYEAQ. The ends were cut back, 4 bases at V and 10 bases at J, with 14 bases in the middle. The CDR3, as DNA: TGTGCCAGCAGCTCCTCGCCGCCGGGAGAGCAGTTCTTC. Its translation is CASSSSPPGEQFF.

This chain joins TRBV3-1 (or the pseudogene TRBV3-2) and TRBJ1-5; D call uncertain. CDR3 size: 14 residues. Trimming took off 4 bases at V and 0 bases at J, with 7 bases between the two ends. Germline lookup yields CDR1 LGHDT and CDR2 YNNKEL (reference sequence). This chain's CDR3 is CASSLSGSNQPQHF. The CDR3 coding sequence is TGTGCCAGCAGCCTATCAGGTAGCAATCAGCCCCAGCATTTT.